This TCR beta chain appears in the sequencing data of a study of T and B cells in COVID-19 patients. About the study: COVID-19 patients gave peripheral blood either during active infection or after recovery. The recovered patients had mostly mild to moderate COVID-19 with outpatient management. Overall study results and limits: In COVID-19 patients, T cell receptor beta variable and joining gene use was reportedly strongly skewed. CD4+, regulatory T cell, CD8+ and sorted SARS-CoV-2-responsive or tetramer+ T cells were not yet sequenced.

This clonotype is classed as medium-sized. Its specificity is not known. CDR1 and CDR2 from the germline V gene are GTSNPN and SVGIG (reference sequence). The germline V and J ends were trimmed by 0 bases and 5 bases, with 17 bases remaining between them. CDR3 length: 15 amino acids. BIOMED2 TRB-A/B primer pools were used in multiplex TRB PCR. Each CDR3 protein gets one entry after TCRdb re-called the multiplex PCR reads with MiXCR. The sample contains 13,000 to 15,000 distinct CDR3 sequences, approximately 28% of which appear only once. From blood, about 230-500 ng of genomic DNA served as TRB template.

The TCR comes from a human donor who had recovered from COVID-19. This rearrangement joins TRBV30 to TRBJ2-7, with D possibly being TRBD1 (5 bases). The sequenced sample was blood. The CDR3 loop is CAWSVLGWGVDEQYF. The CDR3 nucleotides read TGTGCCTGGAGTGTTTTGGGATGGGGCGTAGACGAGCAGTACTTC. Supplemented by reference TRBV30 and TRBJ2-7, the full variable domain reads SQTIHQWPATLVQPVGSPLSLECTVEGTSNPNLYWYRQAAGRGLQLLFYSVGIGQISSEVPQNLSASRPQDRQFILSSKKLLLSDSGFYLCAWSVLGWGVDEQYFGPGTRLTVT.